A single sample gave rise to the 27 T cell receptor beta chains below, sequenced in a study of blood T cell repertoires in COVID-19. Clones were read by immunoSEQ multiplex PCR, and TCRdb kept only the in-frame ones, dropping some. The sample gives 200,000 to 300,000 clones, 84% of which show up once; 4% is in the top ten. Sequenced: peripheral blood. The receptor set was obtained from a middle-aged man with acute or convalescent COVID-19.

This chain joins TRBV6-6 and TRBJ1-4; 10 nucleotides align to TRBD1. Germline V gene data show CDR1 as MNHNY and CDR2 as SVGAGI (reference sequence). V shed 6 bases, J shed 8 bases, and the junction held 12 bases outside the gene matches. This CDR3 comprises 16 residues. The CDR3 reads CASRSAGDRGGEKLFF. The CDR3 DNA follows: TGTGCCAGCAGATCCGCCGGGGACAGGGGAGGAGAAAAACTGTTTTTT.

This clone was recorded once. The gene calls are TRBV9 and TRBJ1-2, with TRBD1 matching 9 bases. Germline CDR1 SGDLS, CDR2 YYNGEE. The V gene end was trimmed by 2 bases and the J gene end by 6 bases; junction bases not matched to a gene: 8. The CDR3 runs to 15 residues. The CDR3 is CASSVPHRGPDGYTF. The CDR3, as DNA: TGTGCCAGCAGCGTCCCGCACAGGGGGCCCGATGGCTACACCTTC.

The chain joins TRBV6-5 to TRBJ2-3; 9 bases agree with TRBD2. The CDR3 runs 15 residues. Germline CDR1 MNHEY, CDR2 SVGAGI. The ends lost 6 bases at V and 2 bases at J; junction bases unmatched: 6. The DNA for the CDR3 is TGTGCCAGCAGCAGGCGGGGGGGAATCACAGATACGCAGTATTTT. It specifies CASSRRGGITDTQYF.

CDR3 protein: CASCTTDTNEKLFF. CDR3 DNA: TGTGCCAGTTGTACGACAGATACTAATGAAAAACTGTTTTTT. The chain joins TRBV19 to TRBJ1-4; the D gene is possibly TRBD1 (5 bases). The CDR3 covers 14 residues. Germline V gene sequence: CDR1 LNHDA, CDR2 SQIVND (reference sequence). Trimming left V 8 bases short and J 2 bases short, with 12 bases between.

V is TRBV5-4 and J is TRBJ2-1, with TRBD1 as a possible D gene (6 bases). This CDR3 is 12 amino acids long. The V end lost 5 bases, the J end lost 9 bases, and 12 bases lay between the germline ends. In germline, CDR1 is SGHNT, CDR2 YYREEE (reference sequence). The CDR3 region is CASSDQGLEQFF. The CDR3, as DNA: TGTGCCAGCAGTGACCAGGGGCTTGAGCAGTTCTTC.

The V gene is TRBV7-9, the J gene TRBJ1-3; D gene unclear. Between the trimmed V and J ends, which lost 2 bases and 0 bases, there was a span of 11 bases. Germline V gene sequence: CDR1 SEHNR, CDR2 FQNEAQ (reference sequence). This CDR3 region has 16 residues. In DNA, the CDR3 is TGTGCCAGCAGCTTAAAGGGCGGGAACTCTGGAAACACCATATATTTT. It specifies CASSLKGGNSGNTIYF.

The chain employs TRBV5-1 and TRBJ2-4, with D possibly TRBD2 on 5 matching bases. Germline lookup yields CDR1 SGHRS and CDR2 YFSETQ. The CDR3 spans 13 residues. V dropped 0 bases and J dropped 5 bases, with 6 bases sitting between them. DNA for the CDR3: TGCGCCAGCAGCTTGGGGACTGAAAACATTCAGTACTTC. Translated, it gives CASSLGTENIQYF.

The chain combines TRBV25-1 with TRBJ2-7; D not certain. This CDR3 spans 14 amino acids. CDR1 and CDR2 (germline): MGHDK, SYGVNS. V gave up 1 base and J gave up 3 bases, with 10 bases separating them. The CDR3 sequence: CASSESGIRYEQYF. CDR3 sequence (DNA): TGTGCCAGCAGTGAATCAGGCATCCGCTACGAGCAGTACTTC.

The chain links TRBV6-5 to TRBJ1-2, with TRBD1 matching 9 bases. The germline CDR1 and CDR2 sequences are MNHEY and SVGAGI. The CDR3 sequence is 14 residues long. The junction had 2 bases not matched to a gene; V was cut back by 0 bases and J by 6 bases. CDR3 sequence (DNA): TGTGCCAGCAGTTACTCTACAGGGGGCAATGGCTACACCTTC. It specifies CASSYSTGGNGYTF.

This chain connects TRBV3-1 (or the pseudogene TRBV3-2) to TRBJ2-5; TRBD2 matches 12 bases. V lost 7 bases, J lost 4 bases, and 4 bases stayed unmatched. Germline V gene lookup returns CDR1 LGHDT and CDR2 YNNKEL (reference sequence). The CDR3 is 14 residues long. In nucleotides, the CDR3 is TGTGCCAGCAATCTAGCGGGGGGGCCAGAGACCCAGTACTTC. It is translated as CASNLAGGPETQYF.

V and J are TRBV19 and TRBJ1-4, with D unclear. The CDR3 loop spans 14 amino acids. Germline values: CDR1 LNHDA, CDR2 SQIVND (reference sequence). Trimming took 1 base from V and 5 from J, leaving 8 bases between them. The CDR3 region is CASSIAPVNEKLFF. In DNA form, the CDR3 reads TGTGCCAGTAGTATAGCGCCGGTGAATGAAAAACTGTTTTTT.

As regards this clone: Other DNA sequences in this specimen translate into the identical CDR3. The chain employs TRBV28 and TRBJ2-7; D remains ambiguous. The V gene's germline CDR1 is MDHEN and CDR2 SYDVKM. The CDR3 extends over 12 amino acids. V was shortened by 3 bases and J by 2 bases, with 5 bases between the two germline ends. CDR3 nucleotides: TGTGCCAGCAGTTTTTTCACCTACGAGCAGTACTTC. This codes for CASSFFTYEQYF.

This sequence joins TRBV19 and TRBJ1-6, with D perhaps matching TRBD1 (5 bases). Germline V gene data show CDR1 as LNHDA and CDR2 as SQIVND (reference sequence). V lost 5 bases, J lost 0 bases, and 20 bases lay in between. The CDR3 length is 19 residues. Written as DNA, the CDR3 is TGTGCCAGTAGTTTGGACCCAGGGTTCAGAAGCTCCTATAATTCACCCCTCCACTTT. Encoded protein: CASSLDPGFRSSYNSPLHF.

V and J are TRBV13 and TRBJ2-4; 7 nucleotides line up with TRBD1. Germline trimming cut 3 bases from V and 4 bases from J; bases unmatched to any gene: 3. The CDR3 covers 14 residues. Germline lookup yields CDR1 PRHDT and CDR2 FYEKMQ (reference sequence). The CDR3 DNA reads as TGTGCCAGCAGCTTCGGGACAGCAAAAAACATTCAGTACTTC. Protein product: CASSFGTAKNIQYF.

The chain uses TRBV18 and TRBJ2-2; D gene ambiguous. With 8 bases removed from V and 3 bases from J, the gap between germline ends came to 25 bases. CDR3 length: 18 residues. CDR1 is KGHSH and CDR2 is LQKENI in the germline V gene. The CDR3 sequence: CASTPRVGDGGDTGELFF. The CDR3 DNA follows: TGTGCCAGCACCCCCCGGGTCGGCGATGGCGGTGACACCGGGGAGCTGTTTTTT.

The chain combines TRBV5-6 with TRBJ1-1, with a tentative D call TRBD1 (6 bases). Germline CDR1 is SGHDT and CDR2 is YYEEEE. The CDR3 sequence is 13 residues long. Trimming pared 4 bases from V and 4 bases from J, leaving 11 bases between. The CDR3: CASSVGGSTEAFF. In DNA form, the CDR3 reads TGTGCCAGCAGCGTAGGGGGAAGCACTGAAGCTTTCTTT.

The chain links TRBV12-3 or TRBV12-4 to TRBJ1-1, with D uncertain. Trimming removed 5 bases at V and 2 bases at J, with 6 bases between. The CDR3 is 12 amino acids. The CDR3 bases are TGTGCCAGCAGTAACCTAAACACTGAAGCTTTCTTT. It translates to CASSNLNTEAFF.

The V gene is TRBV7-6, the J gene TRBJ2-1, with 13 bases aligning to TRBD2. The germline CDR1 and CDR2 sequences are SGHVS and FNYEAQ. The CDR3 loop spans 18 amino acids. Trimming took 5 bases from V and 7 from J; bases not matched to a gene: 14. CDR3 bases: TGTGCCAGCAGCCAGAGGACAGCCGGGACTAGCGGGAATAATGAGCAGTTCTTC. It is translated as CASSQRTAGTSGNNEQFF. Full variable domain (missing parts from reference TRBV7-6 and TRBJ2-1): GAGVSQSPRYKVTKRGQDVALRCDPISGHVSLYWYRQALGQGPEFLTYFNYEAQQDKSGLPNDRFSAERPEGSISTLTIQRTEQRDSAMYRCASSQRTAGTSGNNEQFFGPGTRLTVL.

This clone was recorded once. The chain has TRBV10-2 and TRBJ2-7, with D possibly matching TRBD2 (6 bases). The CDR3 length is 12 residues. Germline lookup yields CDR1 WSHSY and CDR2 SAAADI. The ends were cut back, 8 bases at V and 4 bases at J, with 12 bases in the middle. CDR3 nucleotide sequence: TGCGCCAGCTTGAGCGGGCCTTACGAGCAGTACTTC. Translated: CASLSGPYEQYF.

V is TRBV12-3 or TRBV12-4 and J is TRBJ2-2; the D gene is possibly TRBD1 (5 bases). V was shortened by 6 bases and J by 4 bases, with 9 bases between the two germline ends. This CDR3 spans 13 amino acids. CDR3 nucleotide sequence: TGTGCCAGCAGACAGGCAGGCACCGGGGAGCTGTTTTTT. Protein product: CASRQAGTGELFF.

This chain links TRBV7-9 with TRBJ1-4; TRBD1 aligns across 7 bases. J lost 3 bases, V lost 5 bases, and 6 bases had no gene match. Germline CDR1 and CDR2: SEHNR and FQNEAQ (reference sequence). CDR3 length: 15 residues. This chain's CDR3 is CASSKQGFPNEKLFF. CDR3 bases: TGTGCCAGCAGCAAACAGGGGTTCCCTAATGAAAAACTGTTTTTT.

This chain uses TRBV30 with TRBJ1-6, with D perhaps TRBD1 (5 bases). The germline CDR1 and CDR2 sequences are GTSNPN and SVGIG (reference sequence). V was trimmed by 0 bases and J by 8 bases, leaving 14 bases between them. The CDR3 loop spans 15 amino acids. This chain's CDR3 is CAWSVRGRGDSPLHF. The CDR3 nucleotides are TGTGCCTGGAGTGTACGGGGGAGGGGTGATTCACCCCTCCACTTT.

The genes are TRBV5-1 and TRBJ2-1; 8 nucleotides agree with TRBD2. Germline loops: CDR1 SGHRS, CDR2 YFSETQ. Germline trimming cut 0 bases from V and 9 bases from J; bases unmatched to any gene: 2. CDR3 length: 13 amino acids. CDR3 in amino acids: CASSLVGGGEQFF. CDR3 nucleotide sequence: TGCGCCAGCAGCTTGGTCGGGGGGGGTGAGCAGTTCTTC. Full variable domain (remainder filled in from reference TRBV5-1 and TRBJ2-1): KAGVTQTPRYLIKTRGQQVTLSCSPISGHRSVSWYQQTPGQGLQFLFEYFSETQRNKGNFPGRFSGRQFSNSRSEMNVSTLELGDSALYLCASSLVGGGEQFFGPGTRLTVL.

The V and J genes are TRBV12-5 and TRBJ2-7, with TRBD2 matching over 12 bases. The J segment lost 3 bases and the V segment lost 0 bases, leaving 9 bases of the junction unmatched. The CDR3 sequence is 18 residues long. CDR1 and CDR2 from the germline V gene are LGHNT and FRNRAP. CDR3 nucleotide sequence: TGTGCTAGTGGTTTGGTCCTGTCTAGCGGGGGGGTTCTCTACGAGCAGTACTTC. It codes for CASGLVLSSGGVLYEQYF.

The chain combines TRBV7-2 with TRBJ2-1; 9 positions match TRBD2. The CDR3 covers 15 residues. J gave up 9 bases and V 1 base, and 7 bases lay outside the gene matches. Germline V lookup: CDR1 SGHTA, CDR2 FQGNSA. CDR3 residues: CASSLGAGGPGEQFF. In DNA form, the CDR3 reads TGTGCCAGCAGCTTAGGGGCGGGGGGGCCAGGTGAGCAGTTCTTC.

This clone was observed once. The chain links TRBV5-1 to TRBJ1-4; 7 bases map to TRBD1. Germline lookup yields CDR1 SGHRS and CDR2 YFSETQ. The CDR3 is made up of 15 amino acids. J gave up 8 bases and V 3 bases, and 10 bases lay outside the gene matches. The CDR3 spells CASSSSGGLIEKLFF. As DNA, the CDR3 is TGCGCCAGCAGCTCATCAGGGGGACTTATAGAAAAACTGTTTTTT.

V and J are TRBV11-1 and TRBJ1-5; D not certain. CDR1 SGHAT and CDR2 FQDESV come from the germline V gene (reference sequence). The CDR3 consists of 13 residues. Trimming removed 5 bases from V and 1 base from J, with 6 bases in between. The CDR3 DNA reads as TGTGCCAGCAGCCTGGCCAGCAATCAGCCCCAGCATTTT. Protein sequence: CASSLASNQPQHF. Full variable domain (missing parts from reference TRBV11-1 and TRBJ1-5): EAEVAQSPRYKITEKSQAVAFWCDPISGHATLYWYRQILGQGPELLVQFQDESVVDDSQLPKDRFSAERLKGVDSTLKIQPAELGDSAMYLCASSLASNQPQHFGDGTRLSIL.